The entry below describes one T cell receptor (beta chain). Its antigen is undetermined. This entry comes from a study of cytomegalovirus exposure and HLA in healthy donors. Regarding the study as a whole: The authors assumed roughly uniform sequencing depth across donors for presence/absence analyses.

With 60 Vbeta and 13 Jbeta primers, the PCR was carried out. The protocol was immunoSEQ multiplex PCR, while the TCRdb copy is restricted to in-frame clones and leaves out a portion. The sample yields fewer than 250,000 clones, around 79% seen once. Trimming removed 2 bases from V and 0 bases from J; junction bases left unmatched: 22. Germline CDR1 reads LGHNA; CDR2 reads YNFKEQ. The length of the CDR3 is 22 residues. Nominally healthy donors provided the samples, though records likely missed some immune exposures. This rearrangement joins TRBV4-2 to TRBJ2-3; 8 bases map to TRBD2. This sequence originates from a woman aged 45 to 65 in good health and CMV-seronegative. Sequencing was performed on PBMCs. The CDR3 region has the DNA TGTGCCAGCAGCCAAAATTTCGGCGCCCACCCCTGGGTAGCGGGAAGCACAGATACGCAGTATTTT. It specifies CASSQNFGAHPWVAGSTDTQYF.